Given below is one T cell receptor beta chain in context. Its antigen is not identified. This sample stems from a study of T cells in tumors after PD-1 blockade. Study-level information: Daily vismodegib 150 mg continued in a subset of anti-PD-1-treated patients.

This CDR3 spans 15 amino acids. J gave up 0 bases and V 6 bases, and 6 bases lay outside the gene matches. Germline assignment: CDR1 SGHTA and CDR2 FQGTGA. Input was about 616 ng to 6,500 ng of genomic DNA from tumor or blood. Study findings and constraints: Blood contained about 40% of the tumor's TCR clonotypes.

This table comes from immunoSEQ multiplex PCR, and its TCRdb copy is limited to in-frame clones, with some not included. The sample lists some 18,000 clones, over 75% occurring once. The material was PBMCs, obtained after anti-PD-1 therapy. This sequence was found in a human donor with advanced basal cell or squamous cell carcinoma (not recorded which). V is TRBV7-3 and J is TRBJ1-1; 8 bases are shared with TRBD1. The CDR3 loop reads CASSFGQGMNTEAFF. DNA for the CDR3: TGTGCCAGCAGTTTTGGACAGGGCATGAACACTGAAGCTTTCTTT.